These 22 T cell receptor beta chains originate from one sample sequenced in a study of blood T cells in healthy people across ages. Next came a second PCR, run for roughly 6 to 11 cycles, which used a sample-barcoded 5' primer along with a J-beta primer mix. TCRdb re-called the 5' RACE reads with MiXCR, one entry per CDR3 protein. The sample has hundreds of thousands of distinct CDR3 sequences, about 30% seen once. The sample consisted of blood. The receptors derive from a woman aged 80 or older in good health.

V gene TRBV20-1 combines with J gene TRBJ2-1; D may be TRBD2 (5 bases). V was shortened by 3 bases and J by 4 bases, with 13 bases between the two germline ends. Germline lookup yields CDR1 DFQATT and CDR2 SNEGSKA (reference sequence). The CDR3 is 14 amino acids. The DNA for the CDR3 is TGCAGTGCTAGGCCGACGGGGAAGTACAATGAGCAGTTCTTC. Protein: CSARPTGKYNEQFF.

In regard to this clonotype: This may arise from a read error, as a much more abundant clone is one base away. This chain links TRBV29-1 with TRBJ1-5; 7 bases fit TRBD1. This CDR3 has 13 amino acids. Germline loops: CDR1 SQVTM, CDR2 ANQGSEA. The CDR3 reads CNVIDRVGQPQHF. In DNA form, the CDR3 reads TGCAACGTGATAGACAGGGTAGGTCAGCCCCAGCATTTT. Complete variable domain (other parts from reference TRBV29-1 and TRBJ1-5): SAVISQKPSRDICQRGTSLTIQCQVDSQVTMMFWYRQQPGQSLTLIATANQGSEATYESGFVIDKFPISRPNLTFSTLTVSNMSPEDSSIYLCNVIDRVGQPQHFGDGTRLSIL.

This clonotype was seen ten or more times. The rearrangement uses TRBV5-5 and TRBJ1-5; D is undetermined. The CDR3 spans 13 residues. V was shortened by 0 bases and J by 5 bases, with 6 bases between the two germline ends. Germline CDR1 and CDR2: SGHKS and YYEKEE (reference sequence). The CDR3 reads CASSLGPDQPQHF. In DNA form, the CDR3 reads TGTGCCAGCAGCTTGGGTCCAGATCAGCCCCAGCATTTT.

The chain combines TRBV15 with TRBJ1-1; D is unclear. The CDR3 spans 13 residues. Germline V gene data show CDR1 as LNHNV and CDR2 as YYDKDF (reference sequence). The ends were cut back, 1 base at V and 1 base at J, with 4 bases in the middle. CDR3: CATSRVGNTEAFF. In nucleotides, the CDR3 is TGTGCCACCAGCAGAGTTGGGAACACTGAAGCTTTCTTT.

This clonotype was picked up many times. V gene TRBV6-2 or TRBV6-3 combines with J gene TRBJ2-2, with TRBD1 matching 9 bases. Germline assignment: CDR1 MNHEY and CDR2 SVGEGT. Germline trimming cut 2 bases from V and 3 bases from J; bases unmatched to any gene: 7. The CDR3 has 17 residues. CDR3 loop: CASSYRQGQGDTGELFF. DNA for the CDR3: TGTGCCAGCAGTTACCGGCAGGGACAGGGAGACACCGGGGAGCTGTTTTTT.

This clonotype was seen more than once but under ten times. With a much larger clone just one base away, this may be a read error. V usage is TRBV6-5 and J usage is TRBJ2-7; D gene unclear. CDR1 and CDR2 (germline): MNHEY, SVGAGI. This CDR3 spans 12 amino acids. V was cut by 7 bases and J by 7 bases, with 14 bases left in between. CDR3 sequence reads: CASTSKRYEQYF. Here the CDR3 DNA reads TGTGCCAGCACTTCGAAGAGGTATGAGCAGTACTTC.

CDR3 coding DNA: TGTGCCAGCAGCCCCCAGGGACAGGGGTTATCGGAGACCCAGTACTTC. Translating it yields CASSPQGQGLSETQYF. The V gene is TRBV11-2, the J gene TRBJ2-5; the match to TRBD1 covers 10 bases. V lost 5 bases and J lost 5; bases outside the gene matches: 11. The CDR3 consists of 16 residues. Germline CDR1 reads SGHAT; CDR2 reads FQNNGV.

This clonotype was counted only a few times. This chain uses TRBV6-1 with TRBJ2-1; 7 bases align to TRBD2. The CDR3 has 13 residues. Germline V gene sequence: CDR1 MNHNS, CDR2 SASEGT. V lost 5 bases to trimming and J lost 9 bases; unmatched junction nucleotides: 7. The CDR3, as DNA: TGTGCCAGCAGTCCAACTAGCGAGGGTGAGCAGTTCTTC. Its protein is CASSPTSEGEQFF.

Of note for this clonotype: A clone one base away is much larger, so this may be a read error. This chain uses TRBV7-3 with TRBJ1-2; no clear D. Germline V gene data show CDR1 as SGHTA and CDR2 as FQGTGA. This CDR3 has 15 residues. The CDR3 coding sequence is TGTGCCAGCAACGAAGAGGGTATGAGAGACTTTGGCTACGCCTTC. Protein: CASNEEGMRDFGYAF.

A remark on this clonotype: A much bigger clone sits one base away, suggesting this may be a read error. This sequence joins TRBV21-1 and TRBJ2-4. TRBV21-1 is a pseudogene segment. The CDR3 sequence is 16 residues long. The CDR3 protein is CASSKAAGIAKNIQYF. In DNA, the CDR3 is TGTGCCAGCAGCAAAGCGGCAGGCATAGCCAAAAACATTCAGTACTTC.

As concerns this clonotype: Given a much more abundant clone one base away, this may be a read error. The CDR3 sequence: CTTKETQYF. DNA of the CDR3: TGTACCACCAAGGAGACCCAGTACTTC. J is TRBJ2-5 and V is TRBV5-4; D remains ambiguous. The germline V gene has CDR1 SGHNT and CDR2 YYREEE (reference sequence). CDR3 length equals 9 residues.

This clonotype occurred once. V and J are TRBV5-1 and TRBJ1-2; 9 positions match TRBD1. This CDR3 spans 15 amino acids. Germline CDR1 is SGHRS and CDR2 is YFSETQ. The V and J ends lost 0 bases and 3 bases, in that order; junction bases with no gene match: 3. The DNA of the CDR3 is TGCGCCAGCAGCTTGGGCCGGGACAGGGACTATGGCTACACCTTC. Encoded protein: CASSLGRDRDYGYTF.

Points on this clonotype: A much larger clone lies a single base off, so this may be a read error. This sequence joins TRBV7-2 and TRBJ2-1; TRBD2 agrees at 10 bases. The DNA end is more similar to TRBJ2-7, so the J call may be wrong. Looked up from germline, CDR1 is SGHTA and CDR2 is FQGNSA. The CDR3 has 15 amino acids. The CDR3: CASSWQRGGHNEQYF. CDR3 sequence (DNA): TGTGCCAGCAGCTGGCAGCGGGGGGGCCACAATGAGCAGTACTTC.

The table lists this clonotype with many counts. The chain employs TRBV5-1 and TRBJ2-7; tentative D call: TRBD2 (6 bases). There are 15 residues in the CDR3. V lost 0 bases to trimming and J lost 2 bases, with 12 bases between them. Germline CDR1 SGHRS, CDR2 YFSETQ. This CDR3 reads CASSLAPGVPYEQYF. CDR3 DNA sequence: TGCGCCAGCAGCTTGGCACCGGGGGTACCCTACGAGCAGTACTTC.

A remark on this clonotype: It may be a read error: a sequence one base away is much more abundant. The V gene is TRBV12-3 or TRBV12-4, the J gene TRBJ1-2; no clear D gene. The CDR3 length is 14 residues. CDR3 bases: TGTGCCAACAGTTTAGAGGAGGGTATCTATGGCTACACCTTC. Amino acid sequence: CANSLEEGIYGYTF.

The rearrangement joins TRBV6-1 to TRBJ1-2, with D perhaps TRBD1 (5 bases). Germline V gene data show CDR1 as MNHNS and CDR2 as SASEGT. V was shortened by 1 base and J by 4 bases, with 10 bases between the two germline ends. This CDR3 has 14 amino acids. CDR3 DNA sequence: TGTGCCAGCAGTGAAGGGGGCTGGGGCTATGGCTACACCTTC. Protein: CASSEGGWGYGYTF.

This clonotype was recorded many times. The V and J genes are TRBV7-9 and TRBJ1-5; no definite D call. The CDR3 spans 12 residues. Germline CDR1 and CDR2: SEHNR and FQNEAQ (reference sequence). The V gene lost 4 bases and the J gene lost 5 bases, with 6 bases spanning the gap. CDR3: CASSSTYQPQHF. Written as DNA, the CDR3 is TGTGCCAGCAGCTCAACATATCAGCCCCAGCATTTT.

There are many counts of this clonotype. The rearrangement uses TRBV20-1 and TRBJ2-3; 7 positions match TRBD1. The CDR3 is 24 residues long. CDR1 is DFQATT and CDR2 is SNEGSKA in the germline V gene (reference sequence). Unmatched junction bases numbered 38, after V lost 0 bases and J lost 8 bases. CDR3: CSARDMLASRSGLPHRGPKGTQYF. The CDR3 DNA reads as TGCAGTGCTAGAGATATGTTGGCTAGCAGAAGTGGGTTACCACATAGGGGGCCCAAAGGTACGCAGTATTTT.

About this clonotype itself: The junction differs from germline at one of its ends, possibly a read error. In nucleotides, the CDR3 is TGTGCCGGCTCACCACCGAGTAGCCTTCGGGAGCAGTACTTC. Translated: CAGSPPSSLREQYF. This rearrangement joins TRBV18 to TRBJ2-4, with D tentatively TRBD2 (6 bases). The CDR3 is 14 residues long. Per germline, CDR1 KGHSH and CDR2 LQKENI.

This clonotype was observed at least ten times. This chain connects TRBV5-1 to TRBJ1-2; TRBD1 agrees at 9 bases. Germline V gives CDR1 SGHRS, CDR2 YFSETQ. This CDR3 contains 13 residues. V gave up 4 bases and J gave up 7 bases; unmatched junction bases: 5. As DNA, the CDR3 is TGCGCCAGCAGCATGGGACAGGGCCTTGGCTACACCTTC. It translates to CASSMGQGLGYTF.

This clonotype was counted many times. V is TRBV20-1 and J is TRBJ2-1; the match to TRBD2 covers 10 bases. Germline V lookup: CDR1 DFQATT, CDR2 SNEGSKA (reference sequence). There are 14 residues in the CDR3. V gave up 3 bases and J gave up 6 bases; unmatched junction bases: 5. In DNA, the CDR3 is TGCAGTGCTAGGTCCCTAGCGGGGGTCAATGAGCAGTTCTTC. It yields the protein CSARSLAGVNEQFF.

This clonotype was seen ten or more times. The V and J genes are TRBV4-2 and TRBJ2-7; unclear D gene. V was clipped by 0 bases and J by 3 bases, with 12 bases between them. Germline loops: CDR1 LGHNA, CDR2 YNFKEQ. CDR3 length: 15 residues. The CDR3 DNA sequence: TGTGCCAGCAGCCAAGATATCGGAAGGGACTACGAGCAGTACTTC. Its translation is CASSQDIGRDYEQYF.